This T cell receptor (beta chain) was documented in a study of cytomegalovirus exposure and HLA in healthy donors. Study-level information: The 120 million or so unique TCR beta sequences, from about 179 million T cells, were found by an earlier analysis.

PCR employed 60 Vbeta and 13 Jbeta primers. Sequencing was performed with immunoSEQ multiplex PCR; in TCRdb, only in-frame clones are kept and a portion is missing. Of approximately 81,000 clones listed, 77% were seen once; the top ten hold under 3%. This CDR3 has 13 amino acids. CDR1 is MNHEY, CDR2 SMNVEV, per germline (reference sequence). The V end was cut by 3 bases, the J end by 1 base, with 6 bases between. Study-level points and caveats: In a later analysis, HLA-associated TCR beta chains were more clonally expanded than equally common others. Accurate prediction of most subjects' HLA-A and HLA-B alleles from TCR beta sequences was reported. Prior analysis indicated that the majority of TCR beta V segments exhibited productivity approximately 90% or approximately 30% of the time.

Comments on this clone: Its cognate antigen is unknown.

V usage is TRBV27 and J usage is TRBJ1-2; D is perhaps TRBD1 (6 bases). This sequence originates from a man in his forties or fifties in good health and CMV-seropositive. The sample comprised PBMCs. DNA for the CDR3: TGTGCCAGCAGTTTGGACAGTAACTATGGCTACACCTTC. This encodes CASSLDSNYGYTF.